This TCR beta chain was recovered during a study of shared clonotypes between healthy human individuals. General observations from the study: The sharing of approximately 4.6% of naive CD4 clonotypes was seen across a handful of donors.

Over several immunoSEQ plates, each subset's genomic DNA was distributed in even portions. Some clones are missing from TCRdb's copy, which holds only in-frame ones; the method was immunoSEQ multiplex PCR. The table records millions of clones, roughly nine tenths of them present only once. A note on this clone: Antigen specificity is unknown.

Germline values: CDR1 KGHSH, CDR2 LQKENI. V dropped 6 bases and J dropped 6; count of bases not matched to a gene: 9. The CDR3 is 15 residues long. Source material: naive CD4+ T cells sorted from blood. Subset reported: CD45RA+ positively selected. The chain is built from TRBV18 and TRBJ2-2, with 8 bases aligning to TRBD1. The receptor's source is a man aged 18 to 35 in good health. The CDR3 DNA is TGTGCCAGCTCGGATCAGGGGGCGCCGGCCGGGGAGCTGTTTTTT. The encoded protein is CASSDQGAPAGELFF. The variable domain in full, with the rest retrieved from reference TRBV18 and TRBJ2-2, is NAGVMQNPRHLVRRRGQEARLRCSPMKGHSHVYWYRQLPEEGLKFMVYLQKENIIDESGMPKERFSAEFPKEGPSILRIQQVVRGDSAAYFCASSDQGAPAGELFFGEGSRLTVL.